This T cell receptor beta chain was captured in a study of beta chain features in type 1 diabetes. General study points: Among all four CD4+ subsets, Type 1 diabetes patients had TCRB CDR3s that were moderately but significantly shorter.

CDR1 and CDR2 (germline): MNHNY, SVGAGI (reference sequence). This CDR3 is 11 amino acids long. The ends were cut back, 5 bases at V and 5 bases at J, with 3 bases in the middle. Every bit of the isolated RNA underwent reverse transcription, so sequencing read expressed TCRB transcripts. Sequencing was performed with immunoSEQ multiplex PCR; in TCRdb, only in-frame clones are kept and a portion is missing. The sample lists 640,000 or so clones; about an eighth were seen once. In the case of this clone: Its antigen is undetermined.

Sequenced: naive CD4+ T cells from blood. This receptor was identified in a man between 18 and 35 years old with type 1 diabetes. The chain combines TRBV6-6 with TRBJ1-4; D ambiguous. The CDR3 region is CASSTNEKLFF. The CDR3 DNA reads as TGTGCCAGCAGTACGAATGAAAAACTGTTTTTT.